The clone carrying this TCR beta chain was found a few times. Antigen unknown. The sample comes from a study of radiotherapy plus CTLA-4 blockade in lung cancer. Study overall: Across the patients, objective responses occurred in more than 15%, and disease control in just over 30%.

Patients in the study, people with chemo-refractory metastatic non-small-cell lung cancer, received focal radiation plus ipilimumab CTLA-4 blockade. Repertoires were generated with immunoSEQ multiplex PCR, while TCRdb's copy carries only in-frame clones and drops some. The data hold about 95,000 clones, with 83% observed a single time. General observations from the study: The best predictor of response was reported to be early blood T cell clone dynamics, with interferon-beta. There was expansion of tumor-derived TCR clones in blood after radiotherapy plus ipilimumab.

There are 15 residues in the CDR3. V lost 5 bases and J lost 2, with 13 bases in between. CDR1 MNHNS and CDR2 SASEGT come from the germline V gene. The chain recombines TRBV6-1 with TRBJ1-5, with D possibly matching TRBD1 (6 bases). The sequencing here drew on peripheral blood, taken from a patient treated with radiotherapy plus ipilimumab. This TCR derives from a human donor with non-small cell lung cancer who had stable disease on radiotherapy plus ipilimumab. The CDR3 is CASSSGVNGNQPQHF. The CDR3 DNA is TGTGCCAGCAGTTCAGGGGTAAATGGCAATCAGCCCCAGCATTTT.